This is a list of T cell receptor beta chains from one sample in a study of Ad26.COV2.S vaccination and SARS-CoV-2 variants. Only in-frame clones appear in the TCRdb table, and some are missing; sequencing was by immunoSEQ multiplex PCR. The sample consists of around 450,000 clones, 88% of them appearing once. The specimen comprised peripheral blood, sampled in a trial of Ad26.COV2.S vaccine versus placebo. These receptors were collected from a person between 18 and 65 years old who received the Ad26.COV2.S COVID-19 vaccine or a placebo. The CDR3 runs from the conserved cysteine through the conserved F or W. The order of the fields is V gene, CDR3 length, clone size, D gene, J gene, CDR3 DNA, CDR3 protein. D genes are given only for firm matches. The size of a clone is reported for some rows only, either as once, few or many, or as a class for expanded clones.

TRBV24-1	12	.	.	TRBJ2-1	TGTGCCACCAAGGACACCTACAATGAGCAGTTCTTC	CATKDTYNEQFF
TRBV10-3	13	few	TRBD1	TRBJ1-1	TGTGCCATCAGAGCTCTGGGACAGGGGGAAGCTTTCTTT	CAIRALGQGEAFF
TRBV10-3	16	.	.	TRBJ2-3	TGTGCCACCCGGGACTTACAGGATTCTAGCACAGATACGCAGTATTTT	CATRDLQDSSTDTQYF
TRBV7-2	15	.	.	TRBJ2-7	TGTGCCAGCAGCTTAGCGGGGGGCCGCACCTACGAGCAGTACTTC	CASSLAGGRTYEQYF
TRBV29-1	16	.	TRBD1	TRBJ2-7	TGCAGCGTTGAAGATGCGGGACAGGGCGTACCCTACGAGCAGTACTTC	CSVEDAGQGVPYEQYF
TRBV7-8	14	.	TRBD1	TRBJ2-7	TGTGCCAGCAGTTGGTGGGACAGGGTGCACGAGCAGTACTTC	CASSWWDRVHEQYF
TRBV11-3	15	.	.	TRBJ2-2	TGTGCCAGCAGCCTTGGGTCAAGGGCCACCGGGGAGCTGTTTTTT	CASSLGSRATGELFF
TRBV5-5	16	.	.	TRBJ1-4	TGTGCCAGCAGCTTGTTGTTACAGGGCGGTGGTGAAAAACTGTTTTTT	CASSLLLQGGGEKLFF
TRBV12-3/TRBV12-4	13	.	.	TRBJ1-5	TGTGCCAGCGGGGGGACACGTAATCAGCCCCAGCATTTT	CASGGTRNQPQHF
TRBV30	13	.	TRBD2	TRBJ2-3	TGTGCCTGGAGCGGGGGGGCCTTGGATACGCAGTATTTT	CAWSGGALDTQYF
TRBV4-3	16	.	TRBD2	TRBJ2-1	TGCGCCAGCAGCCGAACCGCGCGGGGGGGCCGTACTGAGCAGTTCTTC	CASSRTARGGRTEQFF
TRBV4-1	16	.	.	TRBJ2-2	TGCGCCAGCAGCCCCCACGGGGCAGACAACACCGGGGAGCTGTTTTTT	CASSPHGADNTGELFF
TRBV5-1	12	.	.	TRBJ2-7	TGCGCCAGCAGCTTGAACGCTAACGAGCAGTACTTC	CASSLNANEQYF
TRBV15	14	.	.	TRBJ2-5	TGTGCCACCAGCAGACCCCAGGGGGGAGAGACCCAGTACTTC	CATSRPQGGETQYF
TRBV2	14	once	.	TRBJ1-5	TGTGCCAGCAGCAGGACAGATAGCAATCAGCCCCAGCATTTT	CASSRTDSNQPQHF
TRBV9	15	.	.	TRBJ2-1	TGTGCCAGCAGCGCCAGCGGAACCTCCTACAATGAGCAGTTCTTC	CASSASGTSYNEQFF
TRBV28	13	.	TRBD1	TRBJ1-2	TGTGCCAGCAGTCGACAGGGTAACTATGGCTACACCTTC	CASSRQGNYGYTF
TRBV5-1	15	.	.	TRBJ2-3	TGCGCCAGCAGCTTAATGGCAGGTACCTCAGATACGCAGTATTTT	CASSLMAGTSDTQYF
TRBV30	14	.	.	TRBJ1-1	TGTGCCTGGAACCTGAAGGGATCTTCGGCTGAAGCTTTCTTT	CAWNLKGSSAEAFF
TRBV2	10	.	.	TRBJ2-3	TGTGCCACGGGCACAGATACGCAGTATTTT	CATGTDTQYF
TRBV2	15	.	.	TRBJ1-5	TGTGCCAGCAACGAACTTAGAAACTCACATCAGCCCCAGCATTTT	CASNELRNSHQPQHF
TRBV9	15	.	TRBD1	TRBJ1-5	TGTGCCAGCAGCGTCACGGGACAGGGTGCTCAGCCCCAGCATTTT	CASSVTGQGAQPQHF
TRBV7-6	12	.	.	TRBJ2-1	TGTGCCAGCAGCCACGGGACCATTGAGCAGTTCTTC	CASSHGTIEQFF
TRBV7-3	17	.	.	TRBJ2-2	TGTGCCAGCAGCTTAACGAATCGTGGTGGATCCCGAGGGGAGCTGTTTTTT	CASSLTNRGGSRGELFF
TRBV10-3	13	.	.	TRBJ1-2	TGTGCCATCAGTGAGGAAAGGGCCATTGGCTACACCTTC	CAISEERAIGYTF
TRBV15	15	.	TRBD1	TRBJ2-7	TGTGCCACCAGCACGGGACAGGGGGTCTCCTACGAGCAGTACTTC	CATSTGQGVSYEQYF
TRBV25-1	14	.	.	TRBJ1-4	TGTGCCAGCAGTGTCGACTCAGCGGGCGGGAGACTGTTTTTT	CASSVDSAGGRLFF
TRBV11-2	15	.	.	TRBJ1-1	TGTGCCAGCAGCTTGGCGGGCTTATCCGGGACTGAAGCTTTCTTT	CASSLAGLSGTEAFF
TRBV19	15	once	TRBD2	TRBJ2-5	TGTGCCAGCAGTAGGGGGGTAGCGGGAGGTGAGACCCAGTACTTC	CASSRGVAGGETQYF
TRBV7-2	15	.	.	TRBJ1-2	TGTGCCAGCAGCTTAGGAAGTCTGGGAACCTATGGCTACACCTTC	CASSLGSLGTYGYTF
TRBV5-1	16	.	.	TRBJ2-6	TGCGCCAGCAGAGGGACGTTTTTCTCTGGGGCCAACGTCCTGACTTTC	CASRGTFFSGANVLTF
TRBV30	14	.	.	TRBJ1-1	TGTGCCTGGACGGTGGGGAATTTGAACACTGAAGCTTTCTTT	CAWTVGNLNTEAFF
TRBV23-1	13	.	.	TRBJ2-5	TGCGCCAGCAGTCAGCGGGTCCAAGAGACCCAGTACTTC	CASSQRVQETQYF
TRBV7-2	14	.	.	TRBJ1-1	TGTGCCAGCAGCTTAATTGAAGGGGGCACTGAAGCTTTCTTT	CASSLIEGGTEAFF
TRBV5-5	15	.	.	TRBJ2-7	TGTGCCAGCAGCTTGGCCACAGGTTTTTTCTACGAGCAGTACTTC	CASSLATGFFYEQYF
TRBV29-1	13	.	.	TRBJ1-2	TGCAGCGTGGCAGCAGGGTCCCGGAATGGCTACACCTTC	CSVAAGSRNGYTF
TRBV2	16	.	.	TRBJ1-5	TGTGCCAGCAGTGAAGCGAAAAGGGCAGGCAATCAGCCCCAGCATTTT	CASSEAKRAGNQPQHF
TRBV9	14	once	.	TRBJ1-6	TGTGCCAGCAGCAGGGTAGGGGATGGTTCACCCCTCCACTTT	CASSRVGDGSPLHF
TRBV5-1	15	.	.	TRBJ2-5	TGCGCCAGCAGCTTGCTCTCCTACCCCCTTGAGACCCAGTACTTC	CASSLLSYPLETQYF
TRBV28	15	.	TRBD1	TRBJ1-5	TGTGCCAGCAGTTTCCCGGGACAGCACAATCAGCCCCAGCATTTT	CASSFPGQHNQPQHF
TRBV6-2/TRBV6-3	15	.	.	TRBJ1-1	TGTGCCAGCAGTTCACTGGCGGGCTTTGGGACTGAAGCTTTCTTT	CASSSLAGFGTEAFF
TRBV5-4	14	.	.	TRBJ2-5	TGTGCCAGCAGCTTGGACTCGTACCAAGAGACCCAGTACTTC	CASSLDSYQETQYF
TRBV5-1	14	.	TRBD2	TRBJ2-3	TGCGCCAGCAGGCACGAAGGACTAGTTGATACGCAGTATTTT	CASRHEGLVDTQYF
TRBV15	16	.	TRBD2	TRBJ2-7	TGTGCCACCAGCAGAGATCTAGCGGAGTACTCCTACGAGCAGTACTTC	CATSRDLAEYSYEQYF